This T cell receptor beta chain was sequenced in a study of OX40 agonist ivuxolimab in advanced cancers. Study outcomes and limitations: More expanded clones were found, on average, in CD8+ than in CD4+ T cells.

The CDR3 runs to 12 residues. The junction had 2 bases not matched to a gene; V was cut back by 6 bases and J by 5 bases. The germline V gene encodes CDR1 WSHSY and CDR2 SAAADI. Data came from immunoSEQ multiplex PCR; TCRdb stores just in-frame clones and leaves some out. The table records about 19,000 clones, about 90% of them present only once. The timepoints at which blood was sampled were baseline, cycle 4 day 1, and cycle 7 day 1. Turning to this clone: Antigen: not known.

The source material was CD4+ or CD8+ T cells sorted from blood, sampled in a trial of the OX40 agonist ivuxolimab. The chain couples TRBV10-2 to TRBJ2-3; 7 positions agree with TRBD2. The sequence derives from an adult with an advanced solid tumor such as melanoma, head and neck, liver or kidney cancer. The chain's CDR3 is CASRGTIDTQYF. The CDR3 nucleotides read TGCGCCAGCAGAGGGACTATAGATACGCAGTATTTT.